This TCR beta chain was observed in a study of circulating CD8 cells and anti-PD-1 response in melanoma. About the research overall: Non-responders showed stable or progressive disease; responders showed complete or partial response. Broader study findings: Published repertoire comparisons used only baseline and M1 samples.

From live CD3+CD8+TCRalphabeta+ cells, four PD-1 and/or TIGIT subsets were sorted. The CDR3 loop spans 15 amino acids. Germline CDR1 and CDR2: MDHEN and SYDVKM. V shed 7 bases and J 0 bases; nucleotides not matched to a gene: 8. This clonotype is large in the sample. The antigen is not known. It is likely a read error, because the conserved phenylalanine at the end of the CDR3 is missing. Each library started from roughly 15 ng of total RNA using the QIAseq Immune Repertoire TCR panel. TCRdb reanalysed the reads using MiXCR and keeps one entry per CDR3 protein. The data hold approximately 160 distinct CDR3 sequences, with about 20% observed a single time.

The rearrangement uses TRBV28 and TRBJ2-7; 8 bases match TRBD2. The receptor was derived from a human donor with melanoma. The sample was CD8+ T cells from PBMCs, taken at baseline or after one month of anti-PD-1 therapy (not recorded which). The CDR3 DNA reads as TGTGCCAGCAAACACATAGCGGGGAGCTCCTACGAGCAGTACTCC. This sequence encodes CASKHIAGSSYEQYS.